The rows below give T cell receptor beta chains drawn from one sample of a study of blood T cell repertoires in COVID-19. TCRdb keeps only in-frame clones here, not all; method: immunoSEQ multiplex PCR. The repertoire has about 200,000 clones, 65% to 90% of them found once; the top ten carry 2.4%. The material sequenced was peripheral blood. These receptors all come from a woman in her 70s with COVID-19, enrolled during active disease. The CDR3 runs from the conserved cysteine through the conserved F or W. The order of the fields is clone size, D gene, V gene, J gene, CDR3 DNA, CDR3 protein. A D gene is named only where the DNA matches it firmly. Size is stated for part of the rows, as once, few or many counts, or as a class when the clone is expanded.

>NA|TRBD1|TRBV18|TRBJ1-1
TGTGCCAGCTCGCAGGTTCGACAGGGGAACACTGAAGCTTTCTTT
CASSQVRQGNTEAFF
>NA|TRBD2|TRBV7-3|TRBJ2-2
TGTGCCAGCAGCCCCAGTCCCGGGACTAGTGTCACCGGGGAGCTGTTTTTT
CASSPSPGTSVTGELFF
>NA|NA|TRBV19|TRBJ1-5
TGTGCCAGTAGCGAAGATAGGGAGCAGCCCCAGCATTTT
CASSEDREQPQHF
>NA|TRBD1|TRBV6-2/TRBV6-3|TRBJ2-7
TGTGCCAGCAGTAGTACGGGGACAGGTTCCTACGAGCAGTACTTC
CASSSTGTGSYEQYF
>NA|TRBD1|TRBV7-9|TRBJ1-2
TGTGCCAGCAGCTTAGCGGGACAGGGATACGATGGCTACACCTTC
CASSLAGQGYDGYTF
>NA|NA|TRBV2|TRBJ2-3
TGTGCCAGCAGTGTACGCGGCGGTGGCACAGATACGCAGTATTTT
CASSVRGGGTDTQYF
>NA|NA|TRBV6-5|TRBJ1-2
TGTGCCAGCAGTCCCAGACACCCAGCTAACTATGGCTACACCTTC
CASSPRHPANYGYTF
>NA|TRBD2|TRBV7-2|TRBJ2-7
TGTGCCAGCAGCTTAGATGGGGGGGGTACCTACGAGCAGTACTTC
CASSLDGGGTYEQYF
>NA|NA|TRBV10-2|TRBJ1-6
TGCGCCAGCAGCCTGGCCCGGGGGGGAACCTATAATTCACCCCTCCACTTT
CASSLARGGTYNSPLHF
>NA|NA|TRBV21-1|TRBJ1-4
TGTGCCAGCAGCAACCCTTTACGACAGGGCCCTAATGAAAAACTGTTTTTT
CASSNPLRQGPNEKLFF
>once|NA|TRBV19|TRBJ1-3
TGTGCCAGTAGTATAGCCAGGTTCTCTGGAAACACCATATATTTT
CASSIARFSGNTIYF
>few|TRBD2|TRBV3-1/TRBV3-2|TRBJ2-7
TGTGCCAGCAGCCAAATGGCGGGAGGATTCTACGAGCAGTACTTC
CASSQMAGGFYEQYF
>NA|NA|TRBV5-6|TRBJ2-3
TGTGCCAGCAGCCCCCCGAGACAGCTCGAGGGCACAGATACGCAGTATTTT
CASSPPRQLEGTDTQYF
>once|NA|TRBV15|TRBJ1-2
TGTGCCACCAGCTCATTGAGACAGGAGGTCTATGGCTACACCTTC
CATSSLRQEVYGYTF
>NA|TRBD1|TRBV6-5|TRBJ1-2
TGTGCCAGCAGTTCCCGACAGGGAGAGGATGGCTACACCTTC
CASSSRQGEDGYTF
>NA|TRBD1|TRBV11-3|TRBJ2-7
TGTGCCAGCAGCTTAGATACTACAGGGGATACCTACGAGCAGTACTTC
CASSLDTTGDTYEQYF
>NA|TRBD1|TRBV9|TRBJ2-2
TGTGCCAGCAGCGCCGACAGGGGGCTTCTCGGGGAGCTGTTTTTT
CASSADRGLLGELFF
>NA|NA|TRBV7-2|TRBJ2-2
TGTGCCAGCAGCTTACCACGACAGGAGAACACCGGGGAGCTGTTTTTT
CASSLPRQENTGELFF
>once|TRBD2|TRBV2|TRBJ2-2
TGTGCCAGCAGTGGAACTCCGGGACTAGCGGGCACCGGGGAGCTGTTTTTT
CASSGTPGLAGTGELFF
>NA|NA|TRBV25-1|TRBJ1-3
TGTGCCAGCAGTGAGTCTGTTAGCTCTGGAAACACCATATATTTT
CASSESVSSGNTIYF
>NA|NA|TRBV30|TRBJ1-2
TGTGCCTGGAGTGTGGGCCTACAAACGGGCTACACCTTC
CAWSVGLQTGYTF
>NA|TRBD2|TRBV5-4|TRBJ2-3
TGTGCCAGCAGCAGGAGACTAGCCATTAGCACAGATACGCAGTATTTT
CASSRRLAISTDTQYF
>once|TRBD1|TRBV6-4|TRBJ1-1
TGTGCCAGGGGGACAGTCAACACTGAAGCTTTCTTT
CARGTVNTEAFF
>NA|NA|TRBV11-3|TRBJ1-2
TGTGCCAGCAGCCTCAATGATGGGCTTGGCTACACCTTC
CASSLNDGLGYTF
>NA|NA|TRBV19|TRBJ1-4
TGTGCCAGTAGTATATCTCAAGGGGGATTTAATGAAAAACTGTTTTTT
CASSISQGGFNEKLFF
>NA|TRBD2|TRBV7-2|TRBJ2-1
TGTGCCAGCAGCTTAATCCGGACTAGGGTTTACAATGAGCAGTTCTTC
CASSLIRTRVYNEQFF
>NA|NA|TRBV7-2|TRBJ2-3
TGTGCCAGCAGCTTAGTGGCGGGCGGGGGCACAGATACGCAGTATTTT
CASSLVAGGGTDTQYF
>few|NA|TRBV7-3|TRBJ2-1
TGTGCCAGCAGCTTAACTGATGGTGGCCCAAGCTCCTACAATGAGCAGTTCTTC
CASSLTDGGPSSYNEQFF
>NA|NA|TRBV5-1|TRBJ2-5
TGCGCCAGCAGCTTGGTACAGGGTCATGAGACCCAGTACTTC
CASSLVQGHETQYF
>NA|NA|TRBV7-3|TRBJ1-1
TGTGCCAGCAGCCTAACCCCAGAGGACACTGAAGCTTTCTTT
CASSLTPEDTEAFF
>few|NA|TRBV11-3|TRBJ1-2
TGTGCCAGCAGTTCAGACAGTGGCTATGGCTACACCTTC
CASSSDSGYGYTF
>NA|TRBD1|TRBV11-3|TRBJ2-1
TGTGCCAGCAGCTCGAGGACAGGGAAGAATGAGCAGTTCTTC
CASSSRTGKNEQFF
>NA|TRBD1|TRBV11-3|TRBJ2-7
TGTGCCAGCAGCTTAGACTCGATGGGACAGAAATCCTACGAGCAGTACTTC
CASSLDSMGQKSYEQYF
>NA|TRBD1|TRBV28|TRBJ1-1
TGTGCCAGCAGGGGGACAGGGAACTCGAACACTGAAGCTTTCTTT
CASRGTGNSNTEAFF
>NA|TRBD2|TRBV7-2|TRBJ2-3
TGTGCCGCGCAGATCCCAACACCGGGAGGAGATACGCAGTATTTT
CAAQIPTPGGDTQYF
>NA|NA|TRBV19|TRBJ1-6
TGTGCCAGTAGTATTCACCGCAGCTCCTATAATTCACCCCTCCACTTT
CASSIHRSSYNSPLHF
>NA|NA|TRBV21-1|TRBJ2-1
TGTGCCACTACAAGGGGAGGGTCCTACAATGAGCAGTTCTTC
CATTRGGSYNEQFF